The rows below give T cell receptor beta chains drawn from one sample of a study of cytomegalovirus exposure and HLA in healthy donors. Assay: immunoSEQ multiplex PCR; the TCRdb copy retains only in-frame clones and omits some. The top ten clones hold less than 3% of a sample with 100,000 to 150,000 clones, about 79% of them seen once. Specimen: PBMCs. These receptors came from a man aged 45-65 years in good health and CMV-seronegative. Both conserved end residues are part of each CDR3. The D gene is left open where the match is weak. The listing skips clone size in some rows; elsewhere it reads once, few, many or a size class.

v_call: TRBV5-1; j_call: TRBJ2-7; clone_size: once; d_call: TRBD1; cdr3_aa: CASSTGVEVPYEQYF; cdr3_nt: TGCGCCAGCAGCACAGGGGTCGAGGTTCCTTACGAGCAGTACTTC
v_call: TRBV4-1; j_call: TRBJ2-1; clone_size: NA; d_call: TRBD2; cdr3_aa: CASSQVPPASGGIYEQFF; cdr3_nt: TGCGCCAGCAGCCAAGTACCTCCTGCTAGCGGGGGGATATATGAGCAGTTCTTC
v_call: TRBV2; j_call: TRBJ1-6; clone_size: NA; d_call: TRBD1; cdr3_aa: CASSEGTGVPPLHF; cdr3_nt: TGTGCCAGCAGTGAAGGGACAGGGGTCCCCCCCCTCCACTTT
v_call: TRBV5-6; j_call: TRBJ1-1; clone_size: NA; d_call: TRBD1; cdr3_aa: CASSSGTGTLSTEAFF; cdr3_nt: TGTGCCAGCAGTTCCGGGACAGGGACCCTTAGCACTGAAGCTTTCTTT
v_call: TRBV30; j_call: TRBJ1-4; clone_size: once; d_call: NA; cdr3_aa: CAWSRGALFRMFF; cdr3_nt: TGTGCCTGGAGTCGGGGGGCCCTTTTTCGAATGTTTTTT
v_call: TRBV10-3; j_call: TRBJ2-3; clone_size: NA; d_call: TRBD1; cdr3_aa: CASKGQGRTDTQYF; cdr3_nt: TGTGCCTCGAAGGGACAGGGGAGGACAGATACGCAGTATTTT
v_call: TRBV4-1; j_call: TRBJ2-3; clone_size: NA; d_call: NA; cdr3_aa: CASSQEGRGTDTQYF; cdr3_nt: TGCGCCAGCAGCCAAGAGGGGCGGGGAACAGATACGCAGTATTTT
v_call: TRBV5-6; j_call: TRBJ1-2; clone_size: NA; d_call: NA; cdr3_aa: CASSPGQVAGYTF; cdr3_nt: TGTGCCAGCAGCCCCGGACAAGTCGCTGGCTACACCTTC
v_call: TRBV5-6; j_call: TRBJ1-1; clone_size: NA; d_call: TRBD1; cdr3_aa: CASSTPGQGNTEAFF; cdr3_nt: TGTGCCAGCAGCACCCCGGGACAGGGGAACACTGAAGCTTTCTTT
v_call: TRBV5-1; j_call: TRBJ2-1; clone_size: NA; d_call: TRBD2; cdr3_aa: CASSSRIPGLGGNEQFF; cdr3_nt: TGCGCCAGCAGCAGTAGAATACCGGGACTAGGGGGCAATGAGCAGTTCTTC
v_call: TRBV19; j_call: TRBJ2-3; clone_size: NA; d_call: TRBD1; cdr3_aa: CASSDGQGIDTQYF; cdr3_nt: TGTGCCAGTAGTGATGGACAGGGGATAGATACGCAGTATTTT
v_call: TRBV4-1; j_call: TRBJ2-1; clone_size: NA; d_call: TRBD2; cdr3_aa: CASSFTTSGYNEQFF; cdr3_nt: TGCGCCAGCAGCTTTACTACTAGCGGCTACAATGAGCAGTTCTTC
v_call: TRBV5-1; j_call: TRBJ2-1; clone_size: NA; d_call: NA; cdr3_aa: CASREPYGRVNEQFF; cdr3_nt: TGCGCCAGCCGGGAGCCATATGGCAGGGTAAATGAGCAGTTCTTC
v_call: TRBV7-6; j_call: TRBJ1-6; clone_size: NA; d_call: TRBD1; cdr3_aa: CASSSGTAELLHF; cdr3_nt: TGTGCCAGCAGCTCCGGGACAGCGGAGCTCCTCCACTTT
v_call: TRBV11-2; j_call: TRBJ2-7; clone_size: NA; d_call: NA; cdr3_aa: CASSLEGASEISYEQYF; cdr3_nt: TGTGCCAGCAGCTTAGAGGGGGCCTCCGAAATTTCCTACGAGCAGTACTTC
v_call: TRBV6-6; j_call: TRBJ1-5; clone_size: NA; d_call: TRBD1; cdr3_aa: CASSYRLTGVNQPQHF; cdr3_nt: TGTGCCAGCAGTTACCGTCTTACAGGGGTAAATCAGCCCCAGCATTTT
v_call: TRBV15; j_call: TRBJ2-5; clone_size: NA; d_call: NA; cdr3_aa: CATSRDPGKETQYF; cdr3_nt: TGTGCCACCAGCAGAGATCCGGGAAAAGAGACCCAGTACTTC
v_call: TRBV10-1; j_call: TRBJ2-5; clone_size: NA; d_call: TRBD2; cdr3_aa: CASRETSGGSPGETQYF; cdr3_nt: TGCGCCAGCAGAGAAACTAGCGGGGGGTCACCCGGGGAGACCCAGTACTTC
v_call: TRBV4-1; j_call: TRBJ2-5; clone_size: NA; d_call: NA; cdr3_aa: CASSQTGSQETQYF; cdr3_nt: TGCGCCAGCAGCCAGACCGGGAGCCAAGAGACCCAGTACTTC
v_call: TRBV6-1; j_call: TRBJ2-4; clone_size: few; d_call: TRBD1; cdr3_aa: CASSRTTGVGNIQYF; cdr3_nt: TGTGCCAGCAGTAGGACAACAGGGGTTGGGAACATTCAGTACTTC
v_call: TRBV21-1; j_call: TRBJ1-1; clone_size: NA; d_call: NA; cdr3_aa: CASSKELGAVGEAFF; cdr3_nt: TGTGCCAGCAGCAAAGAGCTGGGGGCGGTAGGTGAAGCTTTCTTT
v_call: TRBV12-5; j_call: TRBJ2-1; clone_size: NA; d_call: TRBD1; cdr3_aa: CASAQGAGRNEQFF; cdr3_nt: TGTGCTAGTGCCCAGGGGGCGGGGAGGAATGAGCAGTTCTTC
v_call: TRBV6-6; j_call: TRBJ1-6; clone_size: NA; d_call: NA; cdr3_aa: CASSYSSREGSPLHF; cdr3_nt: TGTGCCAGCAGTTACTCGAGCAGGGAGGGTTCACCCCTCCACTTT
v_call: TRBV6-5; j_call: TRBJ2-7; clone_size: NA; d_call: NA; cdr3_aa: CASSYAGPLSEQYF; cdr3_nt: TGTGCCAGCAGTTACGCAGGCCCCCTCAGCGAGCAGTACTTC
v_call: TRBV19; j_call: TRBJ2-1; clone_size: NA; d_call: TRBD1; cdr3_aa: CASSFWTGNDEQFF; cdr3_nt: TGTGCCAGTAGTTTCTGGACAGGGAACGATGAGCAGTTCTTC
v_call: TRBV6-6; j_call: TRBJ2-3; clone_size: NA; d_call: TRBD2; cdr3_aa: CASRTTSGVSTDTQYF; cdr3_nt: TGTGCCAGCAGAACGACTAGCGGGGTTAGCACAGATACGCAGTATTTT
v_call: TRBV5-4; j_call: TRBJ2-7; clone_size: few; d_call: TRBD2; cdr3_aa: CASSLDGEGEQYF; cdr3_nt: TGTGCCAGCAGCTTGGATGGGGAGGGGGAGCAGTACTTC
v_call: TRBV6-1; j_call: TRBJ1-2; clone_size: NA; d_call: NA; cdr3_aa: CASRPPGGDGYTF; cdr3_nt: TGTGCCAGCAGACCCCCGGGAGGCGATGGCTACACCTTC
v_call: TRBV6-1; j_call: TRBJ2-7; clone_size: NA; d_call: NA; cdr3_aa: CASSMGGSNYEQYF; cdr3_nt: TGTGCCAGCAGCATGGGGGGATCTAACTACGAGCAGTACTTC
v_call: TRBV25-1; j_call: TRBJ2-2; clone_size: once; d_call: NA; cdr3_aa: CASSGQGTGELFF; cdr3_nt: TGTGCCAGCAGCGGGCAGGGCACCGGGGAGCTGTTTTTT
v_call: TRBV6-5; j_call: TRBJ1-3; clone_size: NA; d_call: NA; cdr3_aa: CASSYGGSGNTIYF; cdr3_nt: TGTGCCAGCAGTTACGGGGGGTCTGGAAACACCATATATTTT